What follows is one T cell receptor beta chain and its context. Its antigen is not known. This sample was taken from a study of T cell responses to AZD1222 COVID-19 vaccine. Germline-derived CDR1 and CDR2 are SGHRS and YFSETQ. The CDR3 runs to 17 residues. V was pared by 0 bases and J by 6 bases, with 12 bases of the junction left unmatched. The repertoire was sequenced with immunoSEQ multiplex PCR; TCRdb's copy has only in-frame clones and lacks some. This table has about 150,000 clones, about 91% appearing once. General study results and limits: Seropositive at baseline were only 5 or 6 AZD1222 recipients. Spike-spanning, vaccine-associated CD4 TCRs were dominant at 160-218 and 743-854. The study sampled repertoires only after the peak T cell response.

This sequence joins TRBV5-1 and TRBJ2-3; TRBD1 matches at 8 bases. This clonotype was obtained from an adult in good health. Sequencing was performed on peripheral blood, taken on day 0 of AZD1222 vaccination. The CDR3 loop reads CASSLVAPGQARDTQYF. CDR3 sequence (DNA): TGCGCCAGCAGCTTGGTGGCCCCGGGACAGGCACGCGATACGCAGTATTTT.